This paragraph covers one TCR beta chain sequence. This specimen belongs to a study of blood T cell repertoires in COVID-19. Turning to the study itself: The origin of the acute and convalescent COVID-19 samples was the United States, Italy and Spain. From T cells, B-cell-depleted T cells, or PBMCs came the material, which was cDNA or gDNA.

In the study's own analysis: Estimation of nucleated cell counts relied on the amplification of reference gene primers. Produced via immunoSEQ multiplex PCR; TCRdb's table is partial and in-frame only. That table is the source of V, J and clone size, and D and trimming were worked out from the DNA. The sample records 120,000 to 150,000 clones, around nine tenths being singletons. The sequence came from a human donor in a cohort sampled during active COVID-19. Sequenced input: peripheral blood.

CDR3 sequence: CAISETSGDQPQHF. CDR3 nucleotides: TGTGCCATCAGTGAGACTTCAGGGGATCAGCCCCAGCATTTT. The V call is TRBV10-3, the J call TRBJ1-5, with D maybe TRBD1 (6 bases). The germline V and J ends were trimmed by 2 bases and 5 bases, with 10 bases remaining between them. This CDR3 contains 14 residues. Germline assignment: CDR1 ENHRY and CDR2 SYGVKD.